Below are 23 T cell receptor beta chains sequenced from a single sample in a study of human versus mouse CDR3 diversity and MHC coevolution. The repertoire was sequenced with immunoSEQ multiplex PCR; TCRdb's copy has only in-frame clones and lacks some. The repertoire consists of about 60,000 clones, with 94% occurring once and the leading ten covering 18%. Sample: naive CD4+ T cells from blood. Described subset: CD45RO-negative CD62L-positive naive CD4 T cells. These receptors were taken from a person between 55 and 69 years old in good health.

V is TRBV28 and J is TRBJ1-4; D is undetermined. Germline CDR1 MDHEN, CDR2 SYDVKM. The CDR3 is made up of 15 amino acids. The V end lost 3 bases, the J end lost 0 bases, and 8 bases lay between the germline ends. In DNA form, the CDR3 reads TGTGCCAGCAGTTTCAGGCAGGCAACTAATGAAAAACTGTTTTTT. Encoded protein: CASSFRQATNEKLFF.

This chain connects TRBV15 to TRBJ2-5; unclear D gene. Germline V gene lookup returns CDR1 LNHNV and CDR2 YYDKDF (reference sequence). CDR3 length: 14 amino acids. The V and J ends lost 0 bases and 5 bases respectively, with 10 bases between them. CDR3 in DNA: TGTGCCACCAGCAGAGACTCGCTAGTCGAGACCCAGTACTTC. It translates to CATSRDSLVETQYF.

The genes are TRBV18 and TRBJ2-2; tentatively, D is TRBD2 (6 bases). Trimming left V 5 bases short and J 1 base short, with 11 bases between. CDR1 KGHSH and CDR2 LQKENI come from the germline V gene. The CDR3 sequence is 15 residues long. Here the CDR3 reads CASSTGTWNTGELFF. DNA for the CDR3: TGTGCCAGCTCAACCGGGACTTGGAACACCGGGGAGCTGTTTTTT.

This rearrangement joins TRBV7-9 to TRBJ2-4, with 11 bases that match TRBD1. The trim removed 5 bases at V and 9 bases at J, leaving 6 bases unmatched. The CDR3 runs to 14 residues. Germline assignment: CDR1 SEHNR and CDR2 FQNEAQ (reference sequence). For the CDR3, the DNA is TGTGCCAGCAGCCCGGGACAGGGGGTCGGCATTCAGTACTTC. Protein product: CASSPGQGVGIQYF.

On this clone: The junction differs from germline at one of its ends, possibly a read error. The chain employs TRBV4-2 and TRBJ2-2, with a weak D call TRBD2 (5 bases). From germline, CDR1 is LGHNA and CDR2 YNFKEQ. The CDR3 is made up of 16 amino acids. The CDR3 sequence: CASSQERNSNTGELLF. CDR3 DNA sequence: TGTGCCAGCAGCCAGGAGCGGAACTCGAACACCGGGGAGCTGCTTTTT.

The J gene is TRBJ1-2, the V gene TRBV27; D is perhaps TRBD1 (5 bases). This CDR3 has 14 residues. V was shortened by 3 bases and J by 6 bases, with 14 bases between the two germline ends. Germline V gene data show CDR1 as MNHEY and CDR2 as SMNVEV (reference sequence). CDR3 DNA: TGTGCCAGCAGTTTCGCAGGGCTCAAGCATGGCTACACCTTC. Translated, it gives CASSFAGLKHGYTF.

The chain carries TRBV7-3 and TRBJ2-1; D is possibly TRBD2 (6 bases). Germline CDR1 and CDR2: SGHTA and FQGTGA. Trimming stripped 5 bases from V and 7 bases from J, with 15 bases between. This CDR3 is 14 amino acids long. The CDR3 DNA reads TGTGCCAGCAGCCTGGGGGACTCAGTTAATGAGCAGTTCTTC. Its protein is CASSLGDSVNEQFF.

Comments on this clone: The CDR3 does not end in the conserved phenylalanine or tryptophan, so this is likely a read error. CDR3 DNA sequence: TGTGCCAGTAGCCCGGGACTAGGGACCTACGAGCAGTACCTC. Protein product: CASSPGLGTYEQYL. The chain carries TRBV19 and TRBJ2-7, with TRBD2 identical over 8 bases. The CDR3 totals 14 residues. CDR1 is LNHDA, CDR2 SQIVND, per germline (reference sequence). Trimming removed 6 bases from V and 2 bases from J; junction bases left unmatched: 6.

The J gene is TRBJ2-1, the V gene TRBV30; 9 nucleotides line up with TRBD2. The CDR3 loop spans 13 amino acids. The germline gives CDR1 GTSNPN, CDR2 SVGIG (reference sequence). The V gene end was trimmed by 1 base and the J gene end by 9 bases; junction bases not matched to a gene: 4. The CDR3 bases are TGTGCCTGGAGTGGCCTAGCGGGAAGTGAGCAGTTCTTC. This sequence encodes CAWSGLAGSEQFF.

The rearrangement joins TRBV19 to TRBJ2-7; 10 nucleotides line up with TRBD1. The CDR3 consists of 15 residues. Trimming took 6 bases from V and 4 from J; bases not matched to a gene: 9. The germline V gene encodes CDR1 LNHDA and CDR2 SQIVND (reference sequence). CDR3 DNA sequence: TGTGCCAGTAGCCATCAAGGGACAGGGGATTACGAGCAGTACTTC. It encodes CASSHQGTGDYEQYF.

The genes are TRBV6-5 and TRBJ2-7; D is perhaps TRBD2 (7 bases). Trimming removed 3 bases from V and 7 bases from J, with 13 bases in between. The CDR3 sequence is 13 residues long. CDR1 and CDR2 from the germline V gene are MNHEY and SVGAGI. The CDR3 DNA sequence: TGTGCCAGCAGTTATAGGAGGGGGGGGGAGCAGTACTTC. Its translation: CASSYRRGGEQYF.

The chain uses TRBV25-1 and TRBJ2-7; 7 bases line up with TRBD1. Germline lookup yields CDR1 MGHDK and CDR2 SYGVNS. This CDR3 comprises 16 residues. J lost 8 bases, V lost 3 bases, and 16 bases had no gene match. The CDR3 bases are TGTGCCAGCAGTGACGTACTACAGGGGTCCAATGTTAAGCAGTACTTC. It encodes CASSDVLQGSNVKQYF.

The chain carries TRBV7-3 and TRBJ2-2; 12 nucleotides match TRBD2. The CDR3 loop spans 17 amino acids. V was pared by 1 base and J by 8 bases, with 8 bases of the junction left unmatched. Germline CDR1 and CDR2: SGHTA and FQGTGA. The CDR3 protein is CASSLSPSGRAVGELFF. The DNA for the CDR3 is TGTGCCAGCAGCTTAAGTCCTAGCGGGAGGGCCGTTGGGGAGCTGTTTTTT.

J is TRBJ2-3 and V is TRBV13; 11 nucleotides align to TRBD1. V shed 3 bases and J 6 bases; nucleotides not matched to a gene: 8. This CDR3 spans 16 amino acids. The germline V gene encodes CDR1 PRHDT and CDR2 FYEKMQ (reference sequence). This chain's CDR3 is CASSFSDRGQWDTQYF. DNA of the CDR3: TGTGCCAGCAGCTTCTCGGACAGGGGGCAATGGGATACGCAGTATTTT.

The V and J genes are TRBV5-1 and TRBJ2-3; D perhaps matches TRBD2 (6 bases). V was clipped by 7 bases and J by 4 bases, with 16 bases between them. From germline, CDR1 is SGHRS and CDR2 YFSETQ. The CDR3 sequence is 14 residues long. The CDR3 region has the DNA TGCGCCAGCCGGGAAATATTAGCGGCAGATACGCAGTATTTT. It translates to CASREILAADTQYF.

This chain connects TRBV30 to TRBJ1-6; TRBD1 might be the D (5 bases). The CDR3 totals 13 residues. Trimming left V 5 bases short and J 13 bases short, with 18 bases between. CDR1 is GTSNPN, CDR2 SVGIG, per germline (reference sequence). The CDR3 DNA follows: TGTGCCTGGGGACGGACAAAGGCCTTGCCCCTCCACTTT. Translated: CAWGRTKALPLHF.

V usage is TRBV11-3 and J usage is TRBJ2-3; maybe TRBD1 (6 bases). From germline, CDR1 is SGHNT and CDR2 YENEEA. Trimming took 1 base from V and 0 from J, leaving 11 bases between them. This CDR3 spans 16 amino acids. CDR3 nucleotides: TGTGCCAGCAGCTTAGTAACAGGGTCTAGCACAGATACGCAGTATTTT. Translated, it gives CASSLVTGSSTDTQYF. Based on the CDR3 plus reference TRBV11-3 and TRBJ2-3, the full variable domain is EAGVVQSPRYKIIEKKQPVAFWCNPISGHNTLYWYLQNLGQGPELLIRYENEEAVDDSQLPKDRFSAERLKGVDSTLKIQPAELGDSAVYLCASSLVTGSSTDTQYFGPGTRLTVL.

This clone was seen a few times. The chain employs TRBV5-4 and TRBJ2-3, with 7 bases identical to TRBD2. Germline V lookup: CDR1 SGHNT, CDR2 YYREEE (reference sequence). J gave up 2 bases and V 0 bases, and 18 bases lay outside the gene matches. The CDR3 length is 20 residues. The CDR3 coding sequence is TGTGCCAGCAGCTTGGCCACTCCCTCTAGCGGCCAACCCTTCACAGATACGCAGTATTTT. Protein sequence: CASSLATPSSGQPFTDTQYF.

The rearrangement links TRBV7-2 to TRBJ2-1; 8 nucleotides align to TRBD2. Germline V CDR1 and CDR2: SGHTA, FQGNSA. The CDR3 totals 15 residues. Trimming removed 4 bases from V and 0 bases from J; junction bases left unmatched: 2. The CDR3 is CASSYSGNSYNEQFF. In nucleotides, the CDR3 is TGTGCCAGCAGCTATAGCGGGAACTCCTACAATGAGCAGTTCTTC.

CDR3 residues: CAWSKPGSGVEKLFF. CDR3 coding DNA: TGTGCCTGGAGTAAACCGGGATCGGGCGTTGAAAAACTGTTTTTT. This sequence joins TRBV30 and TRBJ1-4; D ambiguous. This CDR3 has 15 amino acids. Per germline, CDR1 GTSNPN and CDR2 SVGIG (reference sequence). V was trimmed by 2 bases and J by 7 bases, leaving 17 bases between them. The whole variable domain, remainder taken from reference TRBV30 and TRBJ1-4, is SQTIHQWPATLVQPVGSPLSLECTVEGTSNPNLYWYRQAAGRGLQLLFYSVGIGQISSEVPQNLSASRPQDRQFILSSKKLLLSDSGFYLCAWSKPGSGVEKLFFGSGTQLSVL.

The V and J genes are TRBV5-6 and TRBJ1-5; D is ambiguous. The V gene's germline CDR1 is SGHDT and CDR2 YYEEEE. With 3 bases removed from V and 3 bases from J, the gap between germline ends came to 13 bases. The length of the CDR3 is 15 residues. CDR3 protein: CASSSYEADNQPQHF. The CDR3 DNA is TGTGCCAGCAGCTCATACGAAGCTGACAATCAGCCCCAGCATTTT.

The genes are TRBV11-3 and TRBJ2-7; 7 nucleotides align to TRBD2. The V segment lost 5 bases and the J segment 3 bases; nucleotides outside the gene matches: 19. The CDR3 is 18 residues long. In germline, CDR1 is SGHNT, CDR2 YENEEA. CDR3 in DNA: TGTGCCAGCAGCCCGGTGTTGGCGGGAGAGCCTCTTGGCTACGAGCAGTACTTC. Residues: CASSPVLAGEPLGYEQYF.

J is TRBJ1-1 and V is TRBV2; 7 nucleotides match TRBD1. Germline CDR1 is SNHLY and CDR2 is FYNNEI. There are 15 residues in the CDR3. Unmatched junction bases numbered 10, after V lost 6 bases and J lost 3 bases. As DNA, the CDR3 is TGTGCCAGCAGCTTTCTGGGGGACAGCGACACTGAAGCTTTCTTT. Protein sequence: CASSFLGDSDTEAFF.